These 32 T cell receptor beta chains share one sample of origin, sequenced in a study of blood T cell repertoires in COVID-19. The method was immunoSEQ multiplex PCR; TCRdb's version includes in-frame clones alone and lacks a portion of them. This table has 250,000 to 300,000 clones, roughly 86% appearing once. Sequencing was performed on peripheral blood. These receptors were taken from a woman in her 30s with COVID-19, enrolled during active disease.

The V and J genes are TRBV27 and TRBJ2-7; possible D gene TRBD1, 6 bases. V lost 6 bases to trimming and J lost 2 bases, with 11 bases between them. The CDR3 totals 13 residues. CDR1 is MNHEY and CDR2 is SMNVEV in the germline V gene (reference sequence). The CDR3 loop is CASSQGHAYEQYF. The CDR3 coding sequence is TGTGCCAGCAGCCAGGGGCACGCCTACGAGCAGTACTTC.

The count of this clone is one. CDR3 sequence (DNA): TGCGCCAGCAGCCAAGGTAGTGTCTTCTCTGGGGCCAACGTCCTGACTTTC. It translates to CASSQGSVFSGANVLTF. The chain is built from TRBV4-3 and TRBJ2-6; D not certain. The germline gives CDR1 LGHNA, CDR2 YSLEER. Deletions cut 1 base from V and 0 bases from J, with 10 bases between. CDR3 length: 17 residues.

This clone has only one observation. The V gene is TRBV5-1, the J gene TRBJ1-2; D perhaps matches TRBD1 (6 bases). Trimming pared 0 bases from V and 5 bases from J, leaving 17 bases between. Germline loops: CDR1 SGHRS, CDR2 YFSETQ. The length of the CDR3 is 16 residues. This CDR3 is CASSLAHLGTGYGYTF. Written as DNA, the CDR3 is TGCGCCAGCAGCTTGGCCCACTTAGGAACAGGGTATGGCTACACCTTC.

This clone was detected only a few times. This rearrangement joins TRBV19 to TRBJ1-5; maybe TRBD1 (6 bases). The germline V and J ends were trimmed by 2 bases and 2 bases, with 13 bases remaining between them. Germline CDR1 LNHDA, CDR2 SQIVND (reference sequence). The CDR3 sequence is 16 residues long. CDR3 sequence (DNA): TGTGCCAGTAGTATAAACAGGGTGAGCGGCAATCAGCCCCAGCATTTT. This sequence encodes CASSINRVSGNQPQHF.

The DNA of the CDR3 is TGTGCCAGCAGACGCGGACTAGCGGGTCTCACCGGGGAGCTGTTTTTT. It is translated as CASRRGLAGLTGELFF. The chain recombines TRBV2 with TRBJ2-2; 11 positions match TRBD2. There are 16 residues in the CDR3. Looked up from germline, CDR1 is SNHLY and CDR2 is FYNNEI. V trimming: 6 bases; J trimming: 4 bases; junction bases outside the gene matches: 7.

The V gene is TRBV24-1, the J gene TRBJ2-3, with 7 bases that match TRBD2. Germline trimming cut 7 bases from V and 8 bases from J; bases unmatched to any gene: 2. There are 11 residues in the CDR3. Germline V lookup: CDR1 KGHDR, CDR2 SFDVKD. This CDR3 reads CATRGGGTQYF. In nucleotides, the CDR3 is TGTGCCACCAGAGGCGGGGGTACGCAGTATTTT.

CDR3: CASSPRALEQGRNYGYTF. As DNA, the CDR3 is TGTGCCAGCAGCCCTAGGGCGTTAGAACAGGGAAGAAACTATGGCTACACCTTC. The J gene is TRBJ1-2, the V gene TRBV7-8, with a weak D call TRBD1 (6 bases). Trimming shortened V by 5 bases and J by 2 bases, and 24 bases separated the two germline ends. Germline V gene lookup returns CDR1 SGHVS and CDR2 FQNEAQ. CDR3 length equals 18 residues. Filled out from reference TRBV7-8 and TRBJ1-2, the complete variable domain reads GAGVSQSPRYKVAKRGQDVALRCDPISGHVSLFWYQQALGQGPEFLTYFQNEAQLDKSGLPSDRFFAERPEGSVSTLKIQRTQQEDSAVYLCASSPRALEQGRNYGYTFGSGTRLTVV.

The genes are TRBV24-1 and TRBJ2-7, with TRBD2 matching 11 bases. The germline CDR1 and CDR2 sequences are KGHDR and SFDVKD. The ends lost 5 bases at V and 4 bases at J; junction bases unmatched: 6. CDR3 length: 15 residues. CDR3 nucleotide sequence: TGTGCCACCAGTGGGCCACTAGCGGGAGCTTACGAGCAGTACTTC. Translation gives CATSGPLAGAYEQYF.

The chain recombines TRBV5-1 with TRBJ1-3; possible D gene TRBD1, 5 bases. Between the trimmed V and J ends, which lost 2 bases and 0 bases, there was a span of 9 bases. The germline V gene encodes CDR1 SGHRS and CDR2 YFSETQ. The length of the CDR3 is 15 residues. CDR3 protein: CASSFSGGSGNTIYF. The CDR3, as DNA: TGCGCCAGCAGCTTTTCGGGGGGCTCTGGAAACACCATATATTTT.

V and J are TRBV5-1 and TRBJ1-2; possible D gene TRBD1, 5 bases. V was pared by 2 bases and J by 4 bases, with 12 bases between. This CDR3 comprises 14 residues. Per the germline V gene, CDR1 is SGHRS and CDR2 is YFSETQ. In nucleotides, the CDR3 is TGCGCCAGCAGCTTTAAGGGGACTGGCTATGGCTACACCTTC. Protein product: CASSFKGTGYGYTF.

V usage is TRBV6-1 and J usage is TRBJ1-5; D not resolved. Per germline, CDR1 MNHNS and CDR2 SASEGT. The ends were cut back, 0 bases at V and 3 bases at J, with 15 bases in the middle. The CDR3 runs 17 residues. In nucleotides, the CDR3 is TGTGCCAGCAGTGAAGCGGCGGGTCTGTTAATCAATCAGCCCCAGCATTTT. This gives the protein CASSEAAGLLINQPQHF.

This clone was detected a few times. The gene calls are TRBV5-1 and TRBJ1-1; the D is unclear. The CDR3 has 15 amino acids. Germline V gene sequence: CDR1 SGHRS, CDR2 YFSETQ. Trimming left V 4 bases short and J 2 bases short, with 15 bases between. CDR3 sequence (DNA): TGCGCCAGCAGCCCCGGTCCGGTCCCTAACACTGAAGCTTTCTTT. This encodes CASSPGPVPNTEAFF.

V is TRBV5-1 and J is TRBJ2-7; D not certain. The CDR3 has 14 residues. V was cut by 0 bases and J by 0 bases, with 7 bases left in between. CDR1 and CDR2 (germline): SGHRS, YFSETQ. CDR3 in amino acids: CASSLESYSYEQYF. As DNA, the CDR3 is TGCGCCAGCAGCTTGGAAAGCTACTCCTACGAGCAGTACTTC.

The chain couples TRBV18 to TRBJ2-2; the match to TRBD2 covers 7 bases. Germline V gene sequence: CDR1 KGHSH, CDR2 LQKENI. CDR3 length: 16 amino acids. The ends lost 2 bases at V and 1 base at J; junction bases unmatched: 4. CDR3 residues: CASSPYLAENTGELFF. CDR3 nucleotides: TGTGCCAGCTCACCATACCTAGCGGAGAACACCGGGGAGCTGTTTTTT.

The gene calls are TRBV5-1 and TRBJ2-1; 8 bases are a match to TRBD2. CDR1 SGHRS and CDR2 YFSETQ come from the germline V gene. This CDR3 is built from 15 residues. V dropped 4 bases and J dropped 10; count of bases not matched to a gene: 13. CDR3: CASSHRAGARAEQFF. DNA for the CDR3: TGCGCCAGCAGCCACAGAGCGGGAGCACGGGCGGAGCAGTTCTTC.

The CDR3 sequence is CARRGEGNEKLFF. The CDR3 DNA sequence: TGTGCCAGACGGGGGGAAGGTAATGAAAAACTGTTTTTT. The J gene is TRBJ1-4, the V gene TRBV30, with D perhaps TRBD1 (5 bases). This CDR3 has 13 residues. Trimming shortened V by 8 bases and J by 4 bases, and 14 bases separated the two germline ends. Germline CDR1 reads GTSNPN; CDR2 reads SVGIG (reference sequence).

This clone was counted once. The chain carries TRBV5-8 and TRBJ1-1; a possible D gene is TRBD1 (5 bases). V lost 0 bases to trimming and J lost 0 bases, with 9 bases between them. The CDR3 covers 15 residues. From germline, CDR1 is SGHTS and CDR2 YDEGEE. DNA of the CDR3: TGTGCCAGCAGCTTGGGACAGATCATGAACACTGAAGCTTTCTTT. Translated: CASSLGQIMNTEAFF.

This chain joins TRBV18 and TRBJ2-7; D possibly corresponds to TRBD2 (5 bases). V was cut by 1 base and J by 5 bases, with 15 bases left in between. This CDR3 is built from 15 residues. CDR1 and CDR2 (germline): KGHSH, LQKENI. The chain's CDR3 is CASSPRSGRKDEQYF. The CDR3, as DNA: TGTGCCAGCTCACCACGGTCGGGAAGGAAGGACGAGCAGTACTTC.

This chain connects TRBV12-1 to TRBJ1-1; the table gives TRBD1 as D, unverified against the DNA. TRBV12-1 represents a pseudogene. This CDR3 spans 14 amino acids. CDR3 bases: TGTGCCAGCAGTTCCTCCGGGACACCTTCGTCGGCTTTCTTT. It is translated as CASSSSGTPSSAFF.

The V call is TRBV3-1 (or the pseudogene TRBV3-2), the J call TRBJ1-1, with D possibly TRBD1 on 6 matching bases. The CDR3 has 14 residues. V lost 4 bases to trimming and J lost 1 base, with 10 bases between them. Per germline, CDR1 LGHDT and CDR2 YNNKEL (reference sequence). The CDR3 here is CASSPTQGNTEAFF. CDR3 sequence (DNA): TGTGCCAGCAGCCCTACACAGGGGAACACTGAAGCTTTCTTT.

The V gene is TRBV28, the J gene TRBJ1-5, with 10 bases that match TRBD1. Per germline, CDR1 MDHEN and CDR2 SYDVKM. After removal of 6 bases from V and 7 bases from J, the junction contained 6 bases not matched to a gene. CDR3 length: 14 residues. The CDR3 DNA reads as TGTGCCAGCAGGGGCGGGACAGGGGTCCAGCCCCAGCATTTT. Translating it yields CASRGGTGVQPQHF.

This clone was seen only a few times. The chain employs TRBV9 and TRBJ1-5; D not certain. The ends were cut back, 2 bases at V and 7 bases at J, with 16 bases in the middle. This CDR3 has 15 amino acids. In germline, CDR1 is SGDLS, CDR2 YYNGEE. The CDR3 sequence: CASSVSGSAGQPQHF. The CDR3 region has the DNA TGTGCCAGCAGCGTTTCCGGGTCGGCGGGACAGCCCCAGCATTTT.

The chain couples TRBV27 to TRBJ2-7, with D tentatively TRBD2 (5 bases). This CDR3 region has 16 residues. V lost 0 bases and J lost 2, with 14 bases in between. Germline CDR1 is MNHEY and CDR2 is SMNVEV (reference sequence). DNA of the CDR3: TGTGCCAGCAGTTTATCGAGGCGGGCCCCCCCCTACGAGCAGTACTTC. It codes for CASSLSRRAPPYEQYF.

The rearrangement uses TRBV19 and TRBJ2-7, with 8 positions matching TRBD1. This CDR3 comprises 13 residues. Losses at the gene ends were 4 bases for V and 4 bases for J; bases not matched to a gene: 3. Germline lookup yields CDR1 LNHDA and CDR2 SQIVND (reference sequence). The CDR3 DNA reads TGTGCCAGTAGTAAGACAGGGGAGTACGAGCAGTACTTC. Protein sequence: CASSKTGEYEQYF.

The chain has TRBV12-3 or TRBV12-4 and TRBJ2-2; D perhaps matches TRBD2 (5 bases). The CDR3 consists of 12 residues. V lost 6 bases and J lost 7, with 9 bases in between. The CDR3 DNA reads TGTGCCAGCAGGGCAGGAGGCGGGGAGCTGTTTTTT. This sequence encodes CASRAGGGELFF.

The CDR3, as DNA: TGCGCCAGCAGTCGAGTGGGACAGGGGGTCCAGCCCCAGCATTTT. Its translation: CASSRVGQGVQPQHF. The chain couples TRBV23-1 to TRBJ1-5; 11 nucleotides agree with TRBD1. TRBV23-1 is known as an ORF, though its function is uncertain. The CDR3 runs 15 residues. Trimming removed 4 bases from V and 7 bases from J; junction bases left unmatched: 6.

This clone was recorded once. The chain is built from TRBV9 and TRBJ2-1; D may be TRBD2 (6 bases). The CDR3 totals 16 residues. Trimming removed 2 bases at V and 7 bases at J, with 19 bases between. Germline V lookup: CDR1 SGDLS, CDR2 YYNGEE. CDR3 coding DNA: TGTGCCAGCAGCGTGTCCCCGGGACTGAACATTAATGAGCAGTTCTTC. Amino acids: CASSVSPGLNINEQFF.

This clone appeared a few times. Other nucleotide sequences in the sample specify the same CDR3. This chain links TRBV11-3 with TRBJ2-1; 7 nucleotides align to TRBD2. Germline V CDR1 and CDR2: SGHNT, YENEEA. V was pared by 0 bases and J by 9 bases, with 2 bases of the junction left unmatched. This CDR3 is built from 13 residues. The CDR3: CASSLEWGGEQFF. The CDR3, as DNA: TGTGCCAGCAGCTTAGAATGGGGGGGTGAGCAGTTCTTC.

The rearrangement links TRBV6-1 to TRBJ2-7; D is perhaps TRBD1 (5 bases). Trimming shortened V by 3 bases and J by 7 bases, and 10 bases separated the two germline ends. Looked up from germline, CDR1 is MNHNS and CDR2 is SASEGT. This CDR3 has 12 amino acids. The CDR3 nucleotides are TGTGCCAGCAGTGACAGGGTCTCGGAGCAGTACTTC. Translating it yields CASSDRVSEQYF.

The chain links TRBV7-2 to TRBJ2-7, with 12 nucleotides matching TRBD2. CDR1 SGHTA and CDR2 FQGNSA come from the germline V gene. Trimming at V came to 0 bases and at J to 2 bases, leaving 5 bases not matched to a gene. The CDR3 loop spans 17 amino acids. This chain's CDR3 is CASSLAGLAGQAYEQYF. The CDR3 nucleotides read TGTGCCAGCAGCTTAGCGGGACTAGCGGGCCAAGCCTACGAGCAGTACTTC.

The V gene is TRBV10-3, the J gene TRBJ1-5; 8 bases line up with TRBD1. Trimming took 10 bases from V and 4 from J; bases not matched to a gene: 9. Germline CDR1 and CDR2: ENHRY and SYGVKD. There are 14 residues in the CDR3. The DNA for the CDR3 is TGTGCCAACCTCGACAGGGGTGGGAATCAGCCCCAGCATTTT. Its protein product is CANLDRGGNQPQHF.

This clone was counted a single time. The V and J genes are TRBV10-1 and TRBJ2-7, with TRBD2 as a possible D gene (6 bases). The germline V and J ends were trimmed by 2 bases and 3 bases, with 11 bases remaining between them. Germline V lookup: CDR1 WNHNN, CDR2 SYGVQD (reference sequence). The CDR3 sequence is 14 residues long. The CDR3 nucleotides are TGCGCCAGCAGTGAGGCGGGAAACCTCTACGAGCAGTACTTC. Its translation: CASSEAGNLYEQYF.